The table lists the clone carrying this T cell receptor (beta chain) with a few counts. Its antigen is still unknown. This sample is part of a study of T-cell memory formation after mild COVID-19. TCRdb reprocessed the 5' RACE reads with MiXCR, giving one entry per CDR3 protein. The repertoire holds under 450,000 distinct CDR3 sequences, approximately 15% seen once, with around 21% in the top ten. Findings of the study overall: Specificity for SARS-CoV-2 was not confirmed among the second-wave clones peaking on day 37. Pre-infection memory contained some responding clones, which suggested that cross-reactive memory had joined. Day 15 to 85 contracting clones showed balanced CD4/CD8; day 15 to 37 expanders favored CD4+.

V dropped 6 bases and J dropped 1 base, with 17 bases sitting between them. CDR3 length equals 16 residues. Per germline, CDR1 MDHEN and CDR2 SYDVKM. This clonotype was sampled from a man aged 18 to 29 who had mild COVID-19 (a few samples of this study predate the infection). Cell type and time point are not known. The chain couples TRBV28 to TRBJ2-3, with TRBD2 as a possible D gene (5 bases). Material for sequencing was PBMCs or a T cell subset sorted from them (not recorded which). The DNA for the CDR3 is TGTGCCAGCAGGCCTGTGGTCGGGGTCGGCACAGATACGCAGTATTTT. Translating gives CASRPVVGVGTDTQYF.